The 3 T cell receptor beta chains below all came from one sample that was sequenced in a study of blood T cell repertoires in COVID-19. The data were produced by immunoSEQ multiplex PCR, yet TCRdb's version contains in-frame clones alone and is incomplete. The sample has about 84,000 clones, 75% to 85% seen once. The sequencing sample was made of peripheral blood. The receptor source for this set is a woman of 80 years or more with acute or convalescent COVID-19.

The chain carries TRBV5-1 and TRBJ2-1; 7 bases map to TRBD2. Germline loops: CDR1 SGHRS, CDR2 YFSETQ. The CDR3 has 22 residues. J lost 3 bases, V lost 0 bases, and 24 bases had no gene match. The CDR3 protein is CASSLVLQWSGGGSGVYNEQFF. In DNA, the CDR3 is TGCGCCAGCAGCTTGGTGCTTCAATGGAGTGGGGGAGGAAGCGGGGTCTACAATGAGCAGTTCTTC.

This chain links TRBV11-2 with TRBJ2-5; TRBD1 is a possible D gene (6 bases). This CDR3 has 15 residues. Germline assignment: CDR1 SGHAT and CDR2 FQNNGV. Trimming pared 5 bases from V and 5 bases from J, leaving 18 bases between. CDR3 residues: CASSPGTGQGETQYF. As DNA, the CDR3 is TGTGCCAGCAGCCCGGGGACGGGACAAGGGGAGACCCAGTACTTC. Variable domain in full (rest from reference TRBV11-2 and TRBJ2-5): EAGVAQSPRYKIIEKRQSVAFWCNPISGHATLYWYQQILGQGPKLLIQFQNNGVVDDSQLPKDRFSAERLKGVDSTLKIQPAKLEDSAVYLCASSPGTGQGETQYFGPGTRLLVL.

The chain links TRBV7-8 to TRBJ1-1, with a tentative D call TRBD1 (5 bases). In germline, CDR1 is SGHVS, CDR2 FQNEAQ. The CDR3 is 14 residues long. V was trimmed by 5 bases and J by 5 bases, leaving 15 bases between them. The CDR3 is CASSLQIGGTEAFF. DNA of the CDR3: TGTGCCAGCAGCCTCCAAATCGGGGGGACTGAAGCTTTCTTT. Based on the CDR3 plus reference TRBV7-8 and TRBJ1-1, the full variable domain is GAGVSQSPRYKVAKRGQDVALRCDPISGHVSLFWYQQALGQGPEFLTYFQNEAQLDKSGLPSDRFFAERPEGSVSTLKIQRTQQEDSAVYLCASSLQIGGTEAFFGQGTRLTVV.